Below, 16 T cell receptor beta chains from the same sample are listed, as sequenced in a study of response to subunit inactivated influenza vaccine. TCRdb reprocessed the RT-PCR reads via MiXCR and lists one record per CDR3 protein. The repertoire includes 650,000 to 800,000 distinct CDR3 sequences, 11% to 15% of them detected once, and around 6.5% sits in the top ten. The sequences come from PBMCs from blood, collected around 14 days before vaccination. Receptors were obtained from a man aged 45-65 years who received an inactivated influenza vaccine.

The sample holds a few counts of this clonotype. The chain employs TRBV5-1 and TRBJ1-2; 7 bases fit TRBD1. From germline, CDR1 is SGHRS and CDR2 YFSETQ. The CDR3 totals 18 residues. Unmatched junction bases numbered 25, after V lost 6 bases and J lost 8 bases. The CDR3 region has the DNA TGCGCCAGCAAGTTCGCAAACCGGGACAGAGGGGTTGGAGGAGGCTACACCTTC. Translation gives CASKFANRDRGVGGGYTF.

This clonotype was counted at least ten times. The chain's CDR3 is CASSVGSLGEKLFF. In nucleotides, the CDR3 is TGTGCCAGCAGCGTAGGATCCCTGGGCGAAAAACTGTTTTTT. This chain joins TRBV9 and TRBJ1-4; D gene unclear. The CDR3 extends over 14 amino acids. Germline V gene lookup returns CDR1 SGDLS and CDR2 YYNGEE. Trimming pared 0 bases from V and 8 bases from J, leaving 11 bases between.

The CDR3 sequence is CASSLTGIRGSPLHF. Here the CDR3 DNA reads TGCGCCAGCAGCTTGACAGGGATCCGGGGTTCACCCCTCCACTTT. The chain employs TRBV5-1 and TRBJ1-6; possibly TRBD1 for D (6 bases). Germline assignment: CDR1 SGHRS and CDR2 YFSETQ. The V gene lost 1 base and the J gene lost 9 bases, with 14 bases spanning the gap. The CDR3 length is 15 residues.

The chain has TRBV4-3 and TRBJ2-3; D unresolved. This CDR3 region has 14 residues. Per the germline V gene, CDR1 is LGHNA and CDR2 is YSLEER. V lost 4 bases, J lost 2 bases, and 10 bases lay in between. CDR3 sequence reads: CASSLSSFTDTQYF. CDR3 in DNA: TGCGCCAGCAGCCTCAGTTCCTTCACAGATACGCAGTATTTT.

In this sample, this clonotype turned up a few times. The CDR3 protein is CSVAPGGFGGSSYNEQFF. The CDR3, as DNA: TGCAGCGTGGCCCCCGGGGGATTTGGCGGGAGCTCCTACAATGAGCAGTTCTTC. The chain carries TRBV29-1 and TRBJ2-1; TRBD2 agrees at 7 bases. Germline trimming cut 6 bases from V and 0 bases from J; bases unmatched to any gene: 17. The V gene's germline CDR1 is SQVTM and CDR2 ANQGSEA. This CDR3 is built from 18 residues.

This clonotype was picked up many times. V gene TRBV29-1 combines with J gene TRBJ1-1; TRBD1 matches 7 bases. The CDR3 covers 10 residues. After removal of 4 bases from V and 11 bases from J, the junction contained 4 bases not matched to a gene. Germline CDR1 is SQVTM and CDR2 is ANQGSEA. The CDR3 bases are TGCAGCGTTGGACAGGGTTTGGCTTTCTTT. It translates to CSVGQGLAFF.

The chain joins TRBV27 to TRBJ1-5; D possibly corresponds to TRBD1 (6 bases). Looked up from germline, CDR1 is MNHEY and CDR2 is SMNVEV (reference sequence). V was shortened by 6 bases and J by 1 base, with 22 bases between the two germline ends. There are 18 residues in the CDR3. As DNA, the CDR3 is TGTGCCAGCAGAAAAGTTACAGGGAATTACAAAAGCAATCAGCCCCAGCATTTT. It codes for CASRKVTGNYKSNQPQHF.

In its sample, this clonotype was seen a few times. The chain links TRBV4-2 to TRBJ2-5; D call uncertain. With 0 bases removed from V and 3 bases from J, the gap between germline ends came to 8 bases. The CDR3 loop spans 14 amino acids. Germline CDR1 reads LGHNA; CDR2 reads YNFKEQ. The CDR3 is CASSQDFRKETQYF. CDR3 bases: TGTGCCAGCAGCCAAGATTTCCGAAAAGAGACCCAGTACTTC.

This clonotype was observed at least ten times. V usage is TRBV7-2 and J usage is TRBJ2-1; 10 bases fit TRBD1. CDR3 length: 12 residues. The germline CDR1 and CDR2 sequences are SGHTA and FQGNSA. J lost 12 bases, V lost 5 bases, and 4 bases had no gene match. The CDR3, as DNA: TGTGCCAGCAGCATCGACAGGGGGCGGCAGTTCTTC. Translated: CASSIDRGRQFF.

This clonotype occurred once. The V call is TRBV28, the J call TRBJ1-5, with TRBD1 matching over 8 bases. This CDR3 comprises 12 residues. With V trimmed by 8 bases and J by 7 bases, 4 bases remained unmatched. The germline CDR1 and CDR2 sequences are MDHEN and SYDVKM. The DNA for the CDR3 is TGTGCCAGCGGGACAGGTTCCCAGCCCCAGCATTTT. This encodes CASGTGSQPQHF. Drawing the rest from reference TRBV28 and TRBJ1-5, the complete variable domain is DVKVTQSSRYLVKRTGEKVFLECVQDMDHENMFWYRQDPGLGLRLIYFSYDVKMKEKGDIPEGYSVSREKKERFSLILESASTNQTSMYLCASGTGSQPQHFGDGTRLSIL.

This chain connects TRBV20-1 to TRBJ2-1, with TRBD2 matching 10 bases. The junction had 8 bases not matched to a gene; V was cut back by 4 bases and J by 2 bases. This CDR3 contains 16 residues. CDR1 DFQATT and CDR2 SNEGSKA come from the germline V gene (reference sequence). This chain's CDR3 is CSANPGLAVTYNEQFF. Written as DNA, the CDR3 is TGCAGTGCTAACCCCGGACTAGCGGTCACCTACAATGAGCAGTTCTTC.

There are a few counts of this clonotype. A read error may produce the germline difference seen at one junction end. The V gene is TRBV27, the J gene TRBJ2-7, with D possibly being TRBD1 or TRBD2 (5 bases each). Looked up from germline, CDR1 is MNHEY and CDR2 is SMNVEV (reference sequence). The CDR3 runs 14 residues. The CDR3 loop reads CASSPRGAAYEQYF. The CDR3 DNA reads as TGTGCCAGCAGTCCACGAGGGGCGGCCTATGAGCAGTACTTC.

The sample holds many counts of this clonotype. The chain links TRBV15 to TRBJ2-2, with a weak D call TRBD1 (6 bases). The CDR3 runs 15 residues. From germline, CDR1 is LNHNV and CDR2 YYDKDF (reference sequence). V was shortened by 0 bases and J by 6 bases, with 11 bases between the two germline ends. The CDR3 DNA is TGTGCCACCAGCAGAGATAGGGGGTTGGCCGGGGAGCTGTTTTTT. Residues: CATSRDRGLAGELFF.

This chain links TRBV13 with TRBJ2-7; TRBD2 matches at 8 bases. The V gene's germline CDR1 is PRHDT and CDR2 FYEKMQ (reference sequence). V was clipped by 2 bases and J by 0 bases; unmatched bases: 6. The CDR3 has 16 residues. The CDR3 reads CASSLWGGGPSYEQYF. DNA for the CDR3: TGTGCCAGCAGCTTATGGGGCGGGGGGCCCTCCTACGAGCAGTACTTC.

In nucleotides, the CDR3 is TGTGCCACCAGGGAGGGGAGGGCCCCCTACAATGAGCAGTTCTTC. Translation gives CATREGRAPYNEQFF. This chain links TRBV24-1 with TRBJ2-1; TRBD2 matches 7 bases. V was clipped by 7 bases and J by 2 bases; unmatched bases: 7. The germline CDR1 and CDR2 sequences are KGHDR and SFDVKD. This CDR3 has 15 amino acids.

The rearrangement links TRBV9 to TRBJ1-1; D unresolved. CDR1 SGDLS and CDR2 YYNGEE come from the germline V gene. This CDR3 has 15 residues. The V and J ends lost 1 base and 0 bases respectively, with 10 bases between them. The CDR3 spells CASSVRGSMNTEAFF. The DNA of the CDR3 is TGTGCCAGCAGCGTAAGAGGGAGCATGAACACTGAAGCTTTCTTT.